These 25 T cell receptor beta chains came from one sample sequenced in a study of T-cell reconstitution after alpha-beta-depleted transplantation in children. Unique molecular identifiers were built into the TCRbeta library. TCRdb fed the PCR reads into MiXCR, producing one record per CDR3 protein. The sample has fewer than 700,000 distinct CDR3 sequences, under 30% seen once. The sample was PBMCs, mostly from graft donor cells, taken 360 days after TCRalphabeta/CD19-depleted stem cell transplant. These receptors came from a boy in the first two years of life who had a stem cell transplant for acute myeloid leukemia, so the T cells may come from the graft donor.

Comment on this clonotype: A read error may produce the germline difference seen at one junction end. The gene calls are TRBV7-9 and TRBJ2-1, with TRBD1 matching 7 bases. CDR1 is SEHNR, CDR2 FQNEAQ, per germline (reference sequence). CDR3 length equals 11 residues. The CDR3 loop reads CASSSMTGQIF. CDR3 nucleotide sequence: TGTGCCAGCAGCTCCATGACAGGGCAGATCTTC.

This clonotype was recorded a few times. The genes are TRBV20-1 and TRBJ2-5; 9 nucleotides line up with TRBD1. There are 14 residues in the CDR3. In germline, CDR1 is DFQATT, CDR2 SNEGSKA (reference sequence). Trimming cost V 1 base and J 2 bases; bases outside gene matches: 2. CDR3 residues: CSARGTGAQETQYF. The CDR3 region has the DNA TGCAGTGCTAGAGGGACAGGGGCTCAAGAGACCCAGTACTTC.

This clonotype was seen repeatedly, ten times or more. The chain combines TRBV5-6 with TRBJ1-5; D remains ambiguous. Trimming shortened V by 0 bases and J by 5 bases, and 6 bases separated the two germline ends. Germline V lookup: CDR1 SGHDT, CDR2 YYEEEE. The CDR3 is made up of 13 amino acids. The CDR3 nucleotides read TGTGCCAGCAGCTTGGTGGGTTATCAGCCCCAGCATTTT. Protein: CASSLVGYQPQHF. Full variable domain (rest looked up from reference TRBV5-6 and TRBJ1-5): DAGVTQSPTHLIKTRGQQVTLRCSPKSGHDTVSWYQQALGQGPQFIFQYYEEEERQRGNFPDRFSGHQFPNYSSELNVNALLLGDSALYLCASSLVGYQPQHFGDGTRLSIL.

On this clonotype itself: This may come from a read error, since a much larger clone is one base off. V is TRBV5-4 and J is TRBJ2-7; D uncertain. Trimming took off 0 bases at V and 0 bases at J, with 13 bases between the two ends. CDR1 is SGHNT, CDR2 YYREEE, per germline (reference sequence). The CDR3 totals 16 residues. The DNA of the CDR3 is TGTGCCAGCAGCTTGGGTCCCCTCTTGCCCTCCTACGAGCAGTACTTC. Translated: CASSLGPLLPSYEQYF.

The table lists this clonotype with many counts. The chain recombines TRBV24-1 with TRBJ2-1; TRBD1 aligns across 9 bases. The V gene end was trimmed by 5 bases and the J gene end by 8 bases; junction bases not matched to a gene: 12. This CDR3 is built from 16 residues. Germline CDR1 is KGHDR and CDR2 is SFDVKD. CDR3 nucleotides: TGTGCCACCAGTGGGGCCGGGACAGGGAGATACCATGAGCAGTTCTTC. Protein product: CATSGAGTGRYHEQFF.

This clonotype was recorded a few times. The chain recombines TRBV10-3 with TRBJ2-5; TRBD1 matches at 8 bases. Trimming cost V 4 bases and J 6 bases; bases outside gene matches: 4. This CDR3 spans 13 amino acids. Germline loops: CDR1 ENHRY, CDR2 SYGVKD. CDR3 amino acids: CAISVTGGQTQYF. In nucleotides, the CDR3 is TGTGCCATCAGTGTTACAGGGGGACAGACCCAGTACTTC.

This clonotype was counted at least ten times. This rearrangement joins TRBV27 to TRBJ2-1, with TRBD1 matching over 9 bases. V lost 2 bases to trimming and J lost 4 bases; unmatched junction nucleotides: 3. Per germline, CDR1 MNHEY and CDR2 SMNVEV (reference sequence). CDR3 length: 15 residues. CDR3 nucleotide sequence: TGTGCCAGCAGTTTAGACGGGACAGGGTACAATGAGCAGTTCTTC. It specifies CASSLDGTGYNEQFF.

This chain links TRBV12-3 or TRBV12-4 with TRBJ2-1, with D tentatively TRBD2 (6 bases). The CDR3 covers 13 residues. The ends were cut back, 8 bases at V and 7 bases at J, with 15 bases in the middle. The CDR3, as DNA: TGTGCCAGCCAATCCCCGGGGGTGAATGAGCAGTTCTTC. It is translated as CASQSPGVNEQFF.

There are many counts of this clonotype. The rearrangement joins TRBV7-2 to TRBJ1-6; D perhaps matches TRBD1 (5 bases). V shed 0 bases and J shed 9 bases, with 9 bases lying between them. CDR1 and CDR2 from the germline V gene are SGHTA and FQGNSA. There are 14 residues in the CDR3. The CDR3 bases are TGTGCCAGCAGCTTAGCAGGGGACGGTTCACCCCTCCACTTT. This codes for CASSLAGDGSPLHF. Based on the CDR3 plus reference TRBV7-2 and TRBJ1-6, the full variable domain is GAGVSQSPSNKVTEKGKDVELRCDPISGHTALYWYRQSLGQGLEFLIYFQGNSAPDKSGLPSDRFSAERTGGSVSTLTIQRTQQEDSAVYLCASSLAGDGSPLHFGNGTRLTVT.

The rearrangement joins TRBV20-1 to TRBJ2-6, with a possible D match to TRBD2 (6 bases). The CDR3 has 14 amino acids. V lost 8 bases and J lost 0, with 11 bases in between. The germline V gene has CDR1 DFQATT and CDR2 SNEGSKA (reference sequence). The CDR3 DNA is TGCAGTTCAACCGGGGGCTCTGGGGCCAACGTCCTGACTTTC. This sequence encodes CSSTGGSGANVLTF.

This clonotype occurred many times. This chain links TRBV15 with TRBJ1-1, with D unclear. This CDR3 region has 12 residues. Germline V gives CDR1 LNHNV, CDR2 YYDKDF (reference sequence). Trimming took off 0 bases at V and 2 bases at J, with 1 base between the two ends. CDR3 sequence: CATSRDNTEAFF. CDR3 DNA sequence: TGTGCCACCAGCAGAGATAACACTGAAGCTTTCTTT.

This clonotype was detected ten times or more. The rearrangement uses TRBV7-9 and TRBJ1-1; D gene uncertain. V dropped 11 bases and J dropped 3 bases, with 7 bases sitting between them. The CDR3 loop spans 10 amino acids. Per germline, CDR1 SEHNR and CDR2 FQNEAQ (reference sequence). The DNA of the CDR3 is TGTGCCCCCGGGGACACTGAAGCTTTCTTT. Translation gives CAPGDTEAFF.

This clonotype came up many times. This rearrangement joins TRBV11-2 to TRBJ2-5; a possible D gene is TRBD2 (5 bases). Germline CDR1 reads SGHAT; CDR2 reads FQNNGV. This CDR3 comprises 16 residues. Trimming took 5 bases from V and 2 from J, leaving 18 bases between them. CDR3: CASSPVPAAKQETQYF. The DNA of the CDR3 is TGTGCCAGCAGCCCCGTCCCAGCGGCTAAACAAGAGACCCAGTACTTC.

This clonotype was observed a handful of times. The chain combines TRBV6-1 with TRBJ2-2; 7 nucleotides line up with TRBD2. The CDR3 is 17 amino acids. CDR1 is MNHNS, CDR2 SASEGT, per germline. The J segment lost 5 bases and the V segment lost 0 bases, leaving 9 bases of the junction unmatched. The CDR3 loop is CASSEAPAGTLTGELFF. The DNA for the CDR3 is TGTGCCAGCAGTGAAGCCCCAGCGGGGACTCTAACCGGGGAGCTGTTTTTT.

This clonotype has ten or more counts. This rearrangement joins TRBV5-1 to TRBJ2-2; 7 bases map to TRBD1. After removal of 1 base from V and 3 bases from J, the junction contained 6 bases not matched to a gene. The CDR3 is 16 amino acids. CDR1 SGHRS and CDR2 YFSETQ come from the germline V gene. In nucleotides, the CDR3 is TGCGCCAGCAGCTTGAGCGGACAGGATTACACCGGGGAGCTGTTTTTT. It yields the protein CASSLSGQDYTGELFF.

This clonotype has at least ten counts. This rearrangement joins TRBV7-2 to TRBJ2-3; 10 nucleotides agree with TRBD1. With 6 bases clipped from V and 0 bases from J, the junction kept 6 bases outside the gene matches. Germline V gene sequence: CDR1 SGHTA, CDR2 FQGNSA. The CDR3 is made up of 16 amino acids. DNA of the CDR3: TGTGCCAGCAGTGCGACAGGGGGCCGGAGCACAGATACGCAGTATTTT. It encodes CASSATGGRSTDTQYF.

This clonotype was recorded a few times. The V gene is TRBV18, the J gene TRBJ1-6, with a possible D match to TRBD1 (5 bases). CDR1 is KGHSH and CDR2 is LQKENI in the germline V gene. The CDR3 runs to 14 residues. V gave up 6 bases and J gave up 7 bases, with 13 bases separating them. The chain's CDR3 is CASSDKTLNSPLHF. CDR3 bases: TGTGCCAGCTCGGACAAGACCCTCAATTCACCCCTCCACTTT.

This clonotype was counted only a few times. DNA of the CDR3: TGCAGTGCTAGAGATACTAGCTCAGATACGCAGTATTTT. Protein sequence: CSARDTSSDTQYF. The chain couples TRBV20-1 to TRBJ2-3, with a possible D match to TRBD2 (6 bases). The ends were cut back, 0 bases at V and 4 bases at J, with 8 bases in the middle. Germline V lookup: CDR1 DFQATT, CDR2 SNEGSKA (reference sequence). This CDR3 is 13 amino acids long.

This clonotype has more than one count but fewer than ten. The CDR3 DNA sequence: TGTGCCACCACCCAGGACAGGGGGCAGTTTAGCAATGAGCAGTTCTTC. Translated: CATTQDRGQFSNEQFF. The chain employs TRBV15 and TRBJ2-1; 11 nucleotides align to TRBD1. The CDR3 runs 16 residues. The V gene end was trimmed by 7 bases and the J gene end by 6 bases; junction bases not matched to a gene: 11. Germline-derived CDR1 and CDR2 are LNHNV and YYDKDF (reference sequence).

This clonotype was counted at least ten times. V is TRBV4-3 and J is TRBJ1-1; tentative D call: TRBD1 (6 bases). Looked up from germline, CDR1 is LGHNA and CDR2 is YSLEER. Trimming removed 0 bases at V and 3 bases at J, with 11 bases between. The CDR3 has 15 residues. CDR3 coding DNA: TGCGCCAGCAGCCAAGATCCGGCAGGGGACACTGAAGCTTTCTTT. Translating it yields CASSQDPAGDTEAFF.

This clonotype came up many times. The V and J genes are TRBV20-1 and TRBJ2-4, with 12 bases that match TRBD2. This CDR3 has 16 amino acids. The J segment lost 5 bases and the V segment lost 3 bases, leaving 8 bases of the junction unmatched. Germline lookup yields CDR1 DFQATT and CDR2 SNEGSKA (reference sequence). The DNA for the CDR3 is TGCAGTGCTAGTACCCCGCGACTAGCGGGGGAAAACATTCAGTACTTC. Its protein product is CSASTPRLAGENIQYF.

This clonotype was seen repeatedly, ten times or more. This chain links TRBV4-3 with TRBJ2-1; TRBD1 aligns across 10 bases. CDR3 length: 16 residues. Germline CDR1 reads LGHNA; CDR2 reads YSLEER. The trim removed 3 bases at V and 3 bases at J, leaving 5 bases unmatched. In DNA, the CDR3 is TGCGCCAGCAGCCATGACCGGGACAGGGGCTACAATGAGCAGTTCTTC. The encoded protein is CASSHDRDRGYNEQFF.

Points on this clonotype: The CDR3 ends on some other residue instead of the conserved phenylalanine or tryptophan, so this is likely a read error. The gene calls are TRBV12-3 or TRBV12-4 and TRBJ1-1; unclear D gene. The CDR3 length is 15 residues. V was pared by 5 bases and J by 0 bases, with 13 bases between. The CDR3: CASSPTRHLNTEAFI. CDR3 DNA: TGTGCCAGCAGTCCTACCAGGCACTTGAACACTGAAGCTTTCATT.

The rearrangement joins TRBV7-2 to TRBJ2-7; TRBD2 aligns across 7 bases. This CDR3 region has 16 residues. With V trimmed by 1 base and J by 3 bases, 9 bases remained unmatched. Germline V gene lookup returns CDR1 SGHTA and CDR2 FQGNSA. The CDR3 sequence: CASSLDPEGTIYEQYF. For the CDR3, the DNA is TGTGCCAGCAGCTTAGACCCCGAGGGGACTATCTACGAGCAGTACTTC.

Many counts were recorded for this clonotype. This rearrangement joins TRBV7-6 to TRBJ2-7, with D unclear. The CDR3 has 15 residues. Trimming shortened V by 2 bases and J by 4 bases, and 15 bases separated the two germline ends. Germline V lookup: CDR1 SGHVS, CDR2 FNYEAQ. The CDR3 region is CASSLHDGPRYEQYV. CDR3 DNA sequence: TGTGCCAGCAGCTTACATGACGGGCCCAGGTACGAGCAGTACGTC.